The clone carrying this T cell receptor beta chain was observed at least ten times. Its antigen is as yet unknown. This record comes from a study of T cell repertoires in cytomegalovirus infection. Study in general: Selected CMV epitopes included recently identified HLA-C-restricted ones as well as well-studied HLA-B-restricted ones. TCR beta signatures that were public indicated CMV infection and matching HLA type. Study-level findings and limits: The ex vivo response showed dominance by HLA-C-restricted CMV-specific TCR beta clonotypes. Individuals carrying CMV plus the relevant HLA were identified by cumulative frequency of public TCR beta families.

TCRdb reprocessed the reads via MiXCR and lists one record per CDR3 protein. The sample yields fewer than 1,000,000 distinct CDR3 sequences, roughly 30% seen once. This receptor was obtained from a human donor in good health (CMV status not recorded). Some clones in this sample may be carry-over from other donors' samples. The sequencing here drew on cultured CD8+ T cells from PBMCs, taken from culture after CMV antigen stimulation.

CDR3 amino acids: CASSNPSGVMNTEAFF. In nucleotides, the CDR3 is TGTGCCAGTAGTAACCCCTCCGGGGTCATGAACACTGAAGCTTTCTTT. The gene calls are TRBV19 and TRBJ1-1, with D unclear. The V gene's germline CDR1 is LNHDA and CDR2 SQIVND (reference sequence). V was shortened by 4 bases and J by 0 bases, with 15 bases between the two germline ends. The CDR3 has 16 amino acids. The variable domain in full, completed from reference TRBV19 and TRBJ1-1, reads DGGITQSPKYLFRKEGQNVTLSCEQNLNHDAMYWYRQDPGQGLRLIYYSQIVNDFQKGDIAEGYSVSREKKESFPLTVTSAQKNPTAFYLCASSNPSGVMNTEAFFGQGTRLTVV.